This TCR beta chain was sequenced in a study of Ad26.COV2.S vaccination and SARS-CoV-2 variants (dated by TCRdb to about 2021). Context from the whole study: Donors in the vaccine arm were drawn from COV1001, a multicentre, randomized, double-blind, placebo-controlled phase I-IIa trial testing Ad26.COV2.S in healthy adults. Ad26.COV2.S was given intramuscularly at 5x10^10 or 1x10^11 viral particles, as a single shot or as two shots 56 days apart. TCRbeta repertoire sequencing served as the tool for gauging how specific and how broad the SARS-CoV-2-reactive T cell receptors were following Ad26.COV2.S vaccination. The TCR-sequenced set comprised around 32 samples: some 20 Ad26.COV2.S vaccine recipients, 5 placebo recipients and 8 SARS-CoV-2 convalescent individuals. Trial participants were randomized into five groups of five: low-dose or high-dose Ad26.COV2.S given once or twice, or placebo on both occasions. Investigators remained blinded to trial group allocation during experiments and outcome assessment. What the study reported, not specific to this receptor: Comparing responses between vaccine doses or regimens was not something the study was powered to do. Vaccine and placebo recipients had comparable non-spike TCR breadth, which fits with the vaccine containing only spike. Higher spike-specific TCR breadth was observed in Ad26.COV2.S recipients than in placebo recipients (P = 0.0014). Substantial breadth of spike-specific CD8+ and CD4+ T cell responses was reported after vaccination. The authors noted that the TCR breadth and depth analyses may have underestimated total T cell responses.

The immunoSEQ Assay was the method used to sequence TCRbeta CDR3 regions. After extraction, genomic DNA underwent amplification by bias-controlled multiplex PCR, followed by high-throughput sequencing. The study's processing was this. To quantify the absolute abundance of every unique TCRbeta CDR3 region, sequences were collapsed and filtered. T cell fraction was estimated by normalizing TCRbeta template counts to usable DNA, which was measured by amplifying reference genes present in all nucleated cells. Repertoire TCRs were annotated as SARS-CoV-2-specific when V gene, CDR3 amino acid sequence and J gene were exactly matched to a known reactive TCR set. MIRA supplied the reference SARS-CoV-2 TCR set, which was filtered for enrichment in COVID-19-positive ImmuneCODE repertoires so that public or cross-reactive TCRs were removed. Using the MIRA antigens, annotated TCRs were further analysed by specific ORF or by position within an ORF. Depth was the summed frequency of annotated unique rearrangements, while breadth was defined as annotated unique rearrangements over total unique productive rearrangements. Two-sided Wilcoxon rank-sum tests were used to compare TCR breadth between groups. Not all clones reach the TCRdb copy of this immuneACCESS table, which keeps in-frame sequences only. Checked studies attribute under half of the gap to unresolved V genes and leave the rest unexplained. V, J and clone size derive from that table, while D and trimming were established from the DNA sequence. The sample data list about 680,000 clones, and approximately 88% of these were observed just once. Of the sample, about 1.5% is held by the ten largest clones.

Of note for this clone: Its antigen is not yet known. No base quality information exists; no much larger clone differs at one position.

The treatment or condition tag for this specimen amounts to: some 20 received Ad26.COV2.S at low or high dose, single or two shots; 5 received placebo; per-sample allocation not given. For vaccine and placebo recipients, repertoires were sequenced using samples collected on day 63 after the first injection. In Cohort 1b, more than 20 adults aged 18-55 years were enrolled at a single site in Boston, USA, between 29 July and 7 August 2020. Ad26.COV2.S consisted of a replication-incompetent adenovirus type 26 vector by which a prefusion-stabilized SARS-CoV-2 spike protein from the original Wuhan strain was expressed. This sample comprised peripheral blood, obtained in a trial of Ad26.COV2.S vaccine versus placebo. This TCR was recovered from a person between 18 and 60 years old who received the Ad26.COV2.S COVID-19 vaccine or a placebo.

CDR3 protein: CASSVLDTNTEAFF. The bases read TGTGCCAGCAGTGTCTTAGACACCAACACTGAAGCTTTCTTT. The rearrangement combines TRBV6-4 with TRBJ1-1, with no confident D gene call. The CDR3 covers 14 residues, taking in both the cysteine and the phenylalanine. The only DNA kept is the CDR3, 42 bases in frame from the first base. V sheds 4 bases and J sheds 2 bases, leaving 11 bases between their ends. The germline V gene encodes CDR1 MRHNA and CDR2 SNTAGT.